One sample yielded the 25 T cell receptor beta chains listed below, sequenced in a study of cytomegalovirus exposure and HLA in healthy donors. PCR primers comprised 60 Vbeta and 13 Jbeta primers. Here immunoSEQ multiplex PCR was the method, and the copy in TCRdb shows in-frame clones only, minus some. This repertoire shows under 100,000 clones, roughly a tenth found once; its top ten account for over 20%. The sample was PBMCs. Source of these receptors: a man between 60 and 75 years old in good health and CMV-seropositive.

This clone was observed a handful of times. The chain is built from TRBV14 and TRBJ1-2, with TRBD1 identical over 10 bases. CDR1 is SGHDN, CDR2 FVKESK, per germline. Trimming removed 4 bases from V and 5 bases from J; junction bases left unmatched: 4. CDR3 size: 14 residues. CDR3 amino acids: CASSPGTGAYGYTF. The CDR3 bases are TGTGCCAGCAGCCCCGGGACAGGGGCTTATGGCTACACCTTC. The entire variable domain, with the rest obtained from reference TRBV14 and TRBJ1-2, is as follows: EAGVTQFPSHSVIEKGQTVTLRCDPISGHDNLYWYRRVMGKEIKFLLHFVKESKQDESGMPNNRFLAERTGGTYSTLKVQPAELEDSGVYFCASSPGTGAYGYTFGSGTRLTVV.

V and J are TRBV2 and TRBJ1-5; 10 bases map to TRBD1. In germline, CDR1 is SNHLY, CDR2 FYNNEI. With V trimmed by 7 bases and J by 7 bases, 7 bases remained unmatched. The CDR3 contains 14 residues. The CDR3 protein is CASTTDRGEQPQHF. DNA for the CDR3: TGTGCCAGCACCACGGACAGGGGGGAACAGCCCCAGCATTTT.

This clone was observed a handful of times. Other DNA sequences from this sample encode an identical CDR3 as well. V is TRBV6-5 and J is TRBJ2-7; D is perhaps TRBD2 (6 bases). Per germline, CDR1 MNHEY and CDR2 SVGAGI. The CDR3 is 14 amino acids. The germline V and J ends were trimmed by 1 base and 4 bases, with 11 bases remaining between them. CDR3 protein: CASSYLGLAYEQYF. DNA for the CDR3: TGTGCCAGCAGTTACTTGGGACTGGCGTACGAGCAGTACTTC.

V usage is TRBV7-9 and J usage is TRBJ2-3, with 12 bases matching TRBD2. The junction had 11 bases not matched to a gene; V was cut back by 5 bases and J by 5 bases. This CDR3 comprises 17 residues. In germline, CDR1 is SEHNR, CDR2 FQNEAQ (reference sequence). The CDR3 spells CASSGLAGGPEEDTQYF. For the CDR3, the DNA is TGTGCCAGCAGCGGGCTAGCGGGGGGGCCGGAGGAAGATACGCAGTATTTT.

CDR3 sequence: CASSLKLSNQPQHF. The CDR3 coding sequence is TGTGCCAGCAGCTTGAAACTTAGCAATCAGCCCCAGCATTTT. The chain links TRBV5-8 to TRBJ1-5; D is unresolved. This CDR3 comprises 14 residues. Germline V gives CDR1 SGHTS, CDR2 YDEGEE. V gave up 1 base and J gave up 0 bases, with 5 bases separating them.

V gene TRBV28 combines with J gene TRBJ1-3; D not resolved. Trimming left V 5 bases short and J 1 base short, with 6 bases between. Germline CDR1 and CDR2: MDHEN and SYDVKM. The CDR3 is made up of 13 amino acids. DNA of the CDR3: TGTGCCAGCAGTCCCCATTCTGGAAACACCATATATTTT. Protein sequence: CASSPHSGNTIYF.

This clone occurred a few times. The CDR3 region has the DNA TGTGCCAGCAGCCAACCGAGGACAGGGGGCGGAGAGACCCAGTACTTC. It codes for CASSQPRTGGGETQYF. V usage is TRBV4-2 and J usage is TRBJ2-5, with TRBD1 identical over 11 bases. The ends lost 2 bases at V and 4 bases at J; junction bases unmatched: 6. Germline V gives CDR1 LGHNA, CDR2 YNFKEQ. The CDR3 covers 16 residues.

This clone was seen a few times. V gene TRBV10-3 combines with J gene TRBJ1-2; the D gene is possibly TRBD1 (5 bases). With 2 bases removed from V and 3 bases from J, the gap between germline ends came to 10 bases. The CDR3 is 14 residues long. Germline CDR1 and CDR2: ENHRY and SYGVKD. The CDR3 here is CAISEGGAYYGYTF. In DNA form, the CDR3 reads TGTGCCATCAGTGAGGGTGGGGCGTACTATGGCTACACCTTC.

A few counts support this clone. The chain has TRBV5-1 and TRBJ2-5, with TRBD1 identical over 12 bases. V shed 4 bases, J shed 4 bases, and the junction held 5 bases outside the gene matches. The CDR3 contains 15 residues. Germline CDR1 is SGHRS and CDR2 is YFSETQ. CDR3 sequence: CASSLGQGAGETQYF. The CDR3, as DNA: TGCGCCAGCAGCCTGGGACAGGGGGCCGGAGAGACCCAGTACTTC.

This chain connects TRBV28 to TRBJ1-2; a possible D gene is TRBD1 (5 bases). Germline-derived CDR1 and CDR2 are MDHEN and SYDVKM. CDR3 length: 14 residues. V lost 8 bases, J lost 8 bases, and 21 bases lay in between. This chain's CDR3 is CASLQSGVLRGYTF. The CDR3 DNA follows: TGTGCCAGCCTCCAATCGGGGGTTCTGAGAGGCTACACCTTC.

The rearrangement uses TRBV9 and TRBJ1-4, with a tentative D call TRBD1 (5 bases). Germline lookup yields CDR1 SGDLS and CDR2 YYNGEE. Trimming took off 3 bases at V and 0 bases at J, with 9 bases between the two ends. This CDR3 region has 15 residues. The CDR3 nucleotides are TGTGCCAGCAGCGAGGGGCCTTCAACTAATGAAAAACTGTTTTTT. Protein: CASSEGPSTNEKLFF.

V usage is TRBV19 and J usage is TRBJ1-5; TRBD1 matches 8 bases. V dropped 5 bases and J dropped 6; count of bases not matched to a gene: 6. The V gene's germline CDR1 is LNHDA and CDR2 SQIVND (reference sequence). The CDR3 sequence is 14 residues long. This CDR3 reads CASSSRTGSQPQHF. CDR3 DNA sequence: TGTGCCAGTAGTTCCCGGACAGGGAGTCAGCCCCAGCATTTT.

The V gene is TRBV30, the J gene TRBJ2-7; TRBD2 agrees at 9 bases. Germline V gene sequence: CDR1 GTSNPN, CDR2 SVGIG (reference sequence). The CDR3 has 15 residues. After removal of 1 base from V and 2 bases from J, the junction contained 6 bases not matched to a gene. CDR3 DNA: TGTGCCTGGAGTGGGGGCGGCGGGAGGGCCTACGAGCAGTACTTC. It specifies CAWSGGGGRAYEQYF.

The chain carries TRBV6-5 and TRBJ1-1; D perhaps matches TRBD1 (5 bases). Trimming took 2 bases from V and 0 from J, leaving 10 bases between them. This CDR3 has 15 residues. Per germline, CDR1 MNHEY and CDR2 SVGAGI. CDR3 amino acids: CASSYRMGLNTEAFF. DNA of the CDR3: TGTGCCAGCAGTTACAGGATGGGGCTGAACACTGAAGCTTTCTTT.

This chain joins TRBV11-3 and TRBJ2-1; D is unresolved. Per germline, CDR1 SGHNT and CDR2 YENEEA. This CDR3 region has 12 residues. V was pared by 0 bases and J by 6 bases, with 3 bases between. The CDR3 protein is CASSLDSNEQFF. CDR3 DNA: TGTGCCAGCAGCTTAGACTCCAATGAGCAGTTCTTC.

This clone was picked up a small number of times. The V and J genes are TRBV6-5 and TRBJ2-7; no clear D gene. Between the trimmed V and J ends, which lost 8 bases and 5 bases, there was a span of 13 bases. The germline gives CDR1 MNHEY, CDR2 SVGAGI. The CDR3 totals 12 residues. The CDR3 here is CASSRTVDEQYF. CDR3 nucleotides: TGTGCCAGCTCACGCACGGTGGACGAGCAGTACTTC.

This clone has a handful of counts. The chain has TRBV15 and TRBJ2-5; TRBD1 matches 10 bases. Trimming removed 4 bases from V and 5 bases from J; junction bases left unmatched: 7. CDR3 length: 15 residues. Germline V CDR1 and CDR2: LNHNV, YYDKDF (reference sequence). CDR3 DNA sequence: TGTGCCACCAGCATGACGACAGGGGGCCTGGAGACCCAGTACTTC. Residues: CATSMTTGGLETQYF.

Here the CDR3 reads CASTTSGGLDTQYF. The CDR3 region has the DNA TGTGCCAGCACCACTAGCGGGGGGCTAGATACGCAGTATTTT. The chain links TRBV7-9 to TRBJ2-3, with 12 positions matching TRBD2. V was pared by 7 bases and J by 5 bases, with 4 bases of the junction left unmatched. The CDR3 is made up of 14 amino acids. Germline CDR1 SEHNR, CDR2 FQNEAQ (reference sequence).

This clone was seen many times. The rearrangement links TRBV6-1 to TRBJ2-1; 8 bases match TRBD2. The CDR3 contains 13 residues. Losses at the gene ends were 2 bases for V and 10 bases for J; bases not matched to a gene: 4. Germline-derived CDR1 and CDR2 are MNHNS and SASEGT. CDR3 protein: CASSEITGGEQFF. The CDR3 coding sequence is TGTGCCAGCAGTGAAATCACGGGAGGGGAGCAGTTCTTC.

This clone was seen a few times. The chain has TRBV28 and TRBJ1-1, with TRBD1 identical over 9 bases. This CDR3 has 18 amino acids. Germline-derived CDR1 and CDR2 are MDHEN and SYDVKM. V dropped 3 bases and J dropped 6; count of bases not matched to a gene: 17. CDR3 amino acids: CASSFAWTGASGGAEAFF. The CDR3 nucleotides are TGTGCCAGCAGTTTCGCCTGGACAGGGGCTTCTGGGGGGGCTGAAGCTTTCTTT.

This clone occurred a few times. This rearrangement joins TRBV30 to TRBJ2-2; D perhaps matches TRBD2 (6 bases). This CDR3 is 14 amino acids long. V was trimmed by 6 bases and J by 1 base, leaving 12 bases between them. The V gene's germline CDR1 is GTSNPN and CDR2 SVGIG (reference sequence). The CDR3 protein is CACPSAENTGELFF. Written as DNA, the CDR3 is TGTGCCTGCCCTAGCGCTGAGAACACCGGGGAGCTGTTTTTT. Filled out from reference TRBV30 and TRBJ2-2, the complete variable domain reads SQTIHQWPATLVQPVGSPLSLECTVEGTSNPNLYWYRQAAGRGLQLLFYSVGIGQISSEVPQNLSASRPQDRQFILSSKKLLLSDSGFYLCACPSAENTGELFFGEGSRLTVL.

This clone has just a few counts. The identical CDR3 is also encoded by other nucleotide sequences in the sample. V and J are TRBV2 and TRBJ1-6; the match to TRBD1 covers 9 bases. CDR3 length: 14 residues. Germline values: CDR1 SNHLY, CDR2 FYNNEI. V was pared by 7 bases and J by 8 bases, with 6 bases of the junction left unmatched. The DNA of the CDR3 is TGTGCCAGCATCTCGGGACAGGGCCATTCACCCCTCCACTTT. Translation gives CASISGQGHSPLHF.

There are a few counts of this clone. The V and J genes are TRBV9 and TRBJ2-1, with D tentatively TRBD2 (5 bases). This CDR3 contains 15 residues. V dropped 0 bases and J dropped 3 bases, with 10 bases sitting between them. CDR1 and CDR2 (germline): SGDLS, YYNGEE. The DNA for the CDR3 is TGTGCCAGCAGCGTAGGAGGGTCCCACTACAATGAGCAGTTCTTC. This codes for CASSVGGSHYNEQFF.

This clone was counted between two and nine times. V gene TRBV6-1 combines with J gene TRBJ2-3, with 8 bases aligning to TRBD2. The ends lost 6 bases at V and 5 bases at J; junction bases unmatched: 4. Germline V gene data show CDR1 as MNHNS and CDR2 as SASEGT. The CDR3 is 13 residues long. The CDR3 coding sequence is TGTGCCAGCAGGGCGGGAGGAGTAGATACGCAGTATTTT. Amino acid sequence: CASRAGGVDTQYF.

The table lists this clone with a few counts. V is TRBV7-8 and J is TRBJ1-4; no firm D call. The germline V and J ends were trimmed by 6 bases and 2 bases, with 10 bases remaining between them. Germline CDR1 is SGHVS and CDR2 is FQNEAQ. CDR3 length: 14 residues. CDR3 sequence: CASRPSGTNEKLFF. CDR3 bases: TGTGCCAGCAGACCCTCCGGTACTAATGAAAAACTGTTTTTT.